This is a list of T cell receptor beta chains from one sample in a study of T cell changes during pregnancy in multiple sclerosis. Clones were sequenced by immunoSEQ multiplex PCR, and TCRdb holds only the in-frame ones, with some missing. The sample shows roughly 14,000 clones, approximately 83% of them seen only once. The specimen was CD8+ T cells from peripheral blood mononuclear cells, collected in the first trimester of pregnancy. The receptor source for this set is a female donor with multiple sclerosis, enrolled in a pregnancy study. Each CDR3 is given with its conserved first and last residue. The order of the fields is V gene, J gene, CDR3 length, CDR3 protein.

>TRBV6-5|TRBJ2-3|16
CASSYYSGGHTDTQYF
>TRBV27|TRBJ2-7|15
CASSTQRTGPYEQYF
>TRBV6-1|TRBJ2-2|14
CASGGSSGTGELFF
>TRBV7-6|TRBJ1-1|13
CASSLRGNTEAFF
>TRBV19|TRBJ2-7|14
CASSIAGWAYEQYF
>TRBV7-3|TRBJ2-2|17
CASGGYRLGAWTGELFF
>TRBV11-2|TRBJ1-4|13
CASSTGGNEKLFF
>TRBV28|TRBJ2-1|16
CASSREGQGIYNEQFF
>TRBV6-4|TRBJ2-3|13
CASSAGETDTQYF
>TRBV15|TRBJ1-4|14
CATQGPMGMEKLFF
>TRBV15|TRBJ2-1|15
CATSATGYSYNEQFF
>TRBV18|TRBJ2-5|16
CASSLDATGGRETQYF
>TRBV6-5|TRBJ1-1|13
CASSLRDWTEAFF
>TRBV4-1|TRBJ2-7|15
CASSQFLGGGYEQYF
>TRBV27|TRBJ2-7|15
CASNRGLAPSYEQYF
>TRBV10-3|TRBJ2-3|17
CAISAFRQIGSTDTQYF
>TRBV7-2|TRBJ1-2|15
CASSSLWTANYGYTF
>TRBV27|TRBJ1-1|13
CASSLSGDTEAFF
>TRBV7-2|TRBJ2-5|14
CASSPGGGQETQYF
>TRBV27|TRBJ2-7|13
CASSLIQGAEQYF
>TRBV27|TRBJ2-3|14
CASTLSGSTDTQYF
>TRBV27|TRBJ1-1|15
CASSLSRRMNTEAFF
>TRBV6-4|TRBJ2-3|15
CASSAGTGSTDTQYF
>TRBV4-2|TRBJ2-1|16
CASSQHLAGVYNEQFF
>TRBV4-1|TRBJ1-5|12
CASSQILQPQHF
>TRBV7-8|TRBJ1-4|15
CASSSDRAIGEKLFF
>TRBV9|TRBJ2-2|15
CASSVEGGLGGELFF
>TRBV9|TRBJ2-5|13
CASSGSSGETQYF
>TRBV4-2|TRBJ1-6|13
CASSQGHPSPLHF
>TRBV27|TRBJ1-4|17
CASSPRDRGRGNEKLFF
>TRBV28|TRBJ1-5|16
CASSILQGDGNQPQHF
>TRBV2|TRBJ2-5|15
CASSLFYYLQETQYF
>TRBV10-3|TRBJ1-2|14
CAISEGTGSYGYTF
>TRBV9|TRBJ2-5|15
CASSATGGRRETQYF
>TRBV6-1|TRBJ1-2|14
CASSEVQGAQGYTF
>TRBV9|TRBJ1-4|16
CASSVGGTGLNEKLFF
>TRBV28|TRBJ2-6|17
CASSLESGLSGANVLTF
>TRBV19|TRBJ1-1|13
CASSPEPNTEAFF
>TRBV7-2|TRBJ2-7|15
CASSFSGGQVYEQYF
>TRBV5-1|TRBJ2-7|15
CASSLSWGQGYEQYF
>TRBV28|TRBJ2-5|12
CASSGQFETQYF
>TRBV5-5|TRBJ2-4|19
CASSPRPSRGDWAKNIQYF
>TRBV5-1|TRBJ2-5|16
CASSLVQGQKGETQYF
>TRBV18|TRBJ2-7|16
CASSQKTGSRGYEQYF
>TRBV9|TRBJ2-5|15
CASSETGLAAQTQYF
>TRBV29-1|TRBJ2-5|15
CSAGGRDGGVETQYF
>TRBV11-1|TRBJ2-7|13
CASSLAGLYEQYF
>TRBV6-4|TRBJ2-3|16
CASSDSAGGSTDTQYF
>TRBV19|TRBJ2-1|19
CASRGPGLAGGPSYNEQFF
>TRBV19|TRBJ2-7|15
CASSWRGQGSYEQYF